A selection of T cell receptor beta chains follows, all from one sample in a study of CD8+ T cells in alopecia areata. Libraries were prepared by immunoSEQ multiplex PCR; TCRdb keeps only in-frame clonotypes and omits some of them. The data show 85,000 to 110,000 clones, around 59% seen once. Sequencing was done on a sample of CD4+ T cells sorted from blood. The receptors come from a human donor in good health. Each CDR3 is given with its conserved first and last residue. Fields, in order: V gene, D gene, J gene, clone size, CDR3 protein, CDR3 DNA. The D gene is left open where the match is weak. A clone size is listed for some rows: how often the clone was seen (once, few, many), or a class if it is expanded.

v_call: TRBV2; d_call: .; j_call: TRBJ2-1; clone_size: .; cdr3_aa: CASSGQGIEQFF; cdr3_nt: TGTGCCAGCAGTGGCCAGGGCATTGAGCAGTTCTTC
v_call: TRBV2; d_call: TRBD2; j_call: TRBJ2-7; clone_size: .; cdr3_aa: CASSAGLAGAYEQYF; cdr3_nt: TGTGCCAGCAGTGCAGGACTAGCGGGGGCCTACGAGCAGTACTTC
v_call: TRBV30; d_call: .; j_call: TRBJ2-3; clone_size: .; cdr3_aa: CARRDSSTDTQYF; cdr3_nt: TGTGCTCGTAGGGATTCTAGCACAGATACGCAGTATTTT
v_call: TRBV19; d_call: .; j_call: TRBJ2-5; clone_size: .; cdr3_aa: CASRKDYSETQYF; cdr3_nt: TGTGCCAGTAGGAAAGACTATTCGGAGACCCAGTACTTC
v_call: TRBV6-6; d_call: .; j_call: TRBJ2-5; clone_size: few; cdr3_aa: CASSSSGPHRTQYF; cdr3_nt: TGTGCCAGCAGTTCATCCGGGCCCCATAGGACCCAGTACTTC
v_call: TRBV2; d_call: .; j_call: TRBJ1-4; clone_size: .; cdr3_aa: CASRRVSTNEKLFF; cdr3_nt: TGTGCCAGCAGAAGGGTATCAACTAATGAAAAACTGTTTTTT
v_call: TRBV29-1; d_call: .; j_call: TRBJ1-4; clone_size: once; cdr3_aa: CSVEETNEKLFF; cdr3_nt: TGCAGCGTTGAAGAGACTAATGAAAAACTGTTTTTT
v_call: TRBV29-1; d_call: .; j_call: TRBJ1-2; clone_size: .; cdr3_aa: CSVGTGPNYGYTF; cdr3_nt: TGCAGCGTTGGAACAGGGCCCAACTATGGCTACACCTTC
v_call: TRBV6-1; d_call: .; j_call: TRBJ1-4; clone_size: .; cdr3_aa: CASSEAGTGNEKLFF; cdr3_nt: TGTGCCAGCAGTGAAGCCGGGACGGGCAATGAAAAACTGTTTTTT
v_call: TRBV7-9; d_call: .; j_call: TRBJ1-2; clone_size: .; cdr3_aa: CASSFRGADYGYTF; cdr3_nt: TGTGCCAGCAGCTTCAGGGGTGCGGACTATGGCTACACCTTC
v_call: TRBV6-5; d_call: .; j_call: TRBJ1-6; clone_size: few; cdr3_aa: CASRQEGGRSSPLHF; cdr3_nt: TGTGCCAGCAGACAAGAGGGGGGGCGGTCTTCACCCCTCCACTTT
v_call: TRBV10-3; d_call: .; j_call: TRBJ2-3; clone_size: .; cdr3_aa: CAISAADTQYF; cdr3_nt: TGTGCCATCAGCGCAGCAGATACGCAGTATTTT
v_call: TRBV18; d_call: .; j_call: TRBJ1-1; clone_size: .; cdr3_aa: CASSPILTANTEAFF; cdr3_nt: TGTGCCAGCTCACCAATTTTGACGGCGAACACTGAAGCTTTCTTT
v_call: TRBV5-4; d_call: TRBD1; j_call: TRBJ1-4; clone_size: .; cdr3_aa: CASSLSGTGSGKLFF; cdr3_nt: TGTGCCAGCAGCTTGAGTGGGACAGGGTCTGGAAAACTGTTTTTT
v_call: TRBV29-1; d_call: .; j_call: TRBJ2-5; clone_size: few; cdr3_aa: CSVEKEGETQYF; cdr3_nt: TGCAGCGTTGAAAAGGAGGGGGAGACCCAGTACTTC
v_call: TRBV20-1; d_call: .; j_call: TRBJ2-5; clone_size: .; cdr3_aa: CSADKETQYF; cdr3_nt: TGCAGTGCTGACAAGGAGACCCAGTACTTC
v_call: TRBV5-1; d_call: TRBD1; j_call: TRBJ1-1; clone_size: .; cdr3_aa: CASSSGQGGTEAFF; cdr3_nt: TGCGCCAGCAGCTCGGGACAGGGCGGCACTGAAGCTTTCTTT
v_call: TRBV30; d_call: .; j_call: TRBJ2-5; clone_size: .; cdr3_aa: CAWDGSGEETQYF; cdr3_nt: TGTGCCTGGGACGGTTCCGGCGAAGAGACCCAGTACTTC
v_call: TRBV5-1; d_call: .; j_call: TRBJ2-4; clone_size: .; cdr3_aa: CASSLDGAKNIQYF; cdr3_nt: TGCGCCAGCAGCTTGGACGGGGCCAAAAACATTCAGTACTTC
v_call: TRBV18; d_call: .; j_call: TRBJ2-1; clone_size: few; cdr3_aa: CASSPYDGSSYNEQFF; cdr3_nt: TGTGCCAGCTCACCTTACGACGGAAGCTCCTACAATGAGCAGTTCTTC
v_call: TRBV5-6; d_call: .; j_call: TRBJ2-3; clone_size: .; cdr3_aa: CASSPGTDTQYF; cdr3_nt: TGTGCCAGCAGCCCCGGGACAGATACGCAGTATTTT
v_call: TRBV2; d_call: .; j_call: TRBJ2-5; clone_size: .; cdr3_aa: CASSPLYKETQYF; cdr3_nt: TGTGCCAGCAGTCCCCTTTATAAAGAGACCCAGTACTTC
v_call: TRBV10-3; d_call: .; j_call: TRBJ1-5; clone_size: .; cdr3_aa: CAISEGRGNQPQHF; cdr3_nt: TGTGCCATCAGTGAGGGCCGAGGAAATCAGCCCCAGCATTTT
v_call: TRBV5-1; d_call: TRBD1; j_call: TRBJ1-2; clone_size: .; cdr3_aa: CASSDSGTVARYGYTF; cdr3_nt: TGCGCCAGCAGCGACTCCGGGACAGTGGCTCGTTATGGCTACACCTTC
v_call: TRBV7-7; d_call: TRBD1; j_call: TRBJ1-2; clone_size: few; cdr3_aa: CASSLSLPGDRDYGYTF; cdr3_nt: TGTGCTAGCAGCTTATCCCTTCCGGGGGACAGAGACTATGGCTACACCTTC
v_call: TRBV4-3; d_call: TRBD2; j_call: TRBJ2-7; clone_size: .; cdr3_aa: CASSQFRGGSSSSYEQYF; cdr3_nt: TGCGCCAGCAGCCAGTTTCGGGGGGGCAGCTCCTCCTCCTACGAGCAGTACTTC
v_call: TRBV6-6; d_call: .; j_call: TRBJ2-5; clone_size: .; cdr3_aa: CASSFIPVAVETQYF; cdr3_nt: TGTGCCAGCAGTTTCATTCCCGTAGCGGTAGAGACCCAGTACTTC
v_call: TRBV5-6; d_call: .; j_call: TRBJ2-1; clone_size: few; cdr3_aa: CASSSTQGYNEQFF; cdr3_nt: TGTGCCAGCAGTTCGACCCAGGGGTACAATGAGCAGTTCTTC
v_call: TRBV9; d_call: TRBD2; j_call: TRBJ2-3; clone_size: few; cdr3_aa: CASSPLAGGTDTQYF; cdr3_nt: TGTGCCAGCAGTCCCCTAGCGGGGGGCACAGATACGCAGTATTTT
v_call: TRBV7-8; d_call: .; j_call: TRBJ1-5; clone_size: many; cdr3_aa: CASSLLIRGGDQPQHF; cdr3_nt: TGTGCCAGCAGCTTGCTGATAAGGGGAGGGGATCAGCCCCAGCATTTT
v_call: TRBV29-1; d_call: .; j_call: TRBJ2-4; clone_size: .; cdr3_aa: CSVGGTVGNIQYF; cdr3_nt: TGCAGCGTTGGCGGGACAGTCGGAAACATTCAGTACTTC
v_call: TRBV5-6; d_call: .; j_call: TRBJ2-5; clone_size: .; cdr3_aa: CASSWGYQETQYF; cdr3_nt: TGTGCCAGCAGCTGGGGTTACCAAGAGACCCAGTACTTC
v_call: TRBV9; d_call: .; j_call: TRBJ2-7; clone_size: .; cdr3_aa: CASSVDMGYTYEQYF; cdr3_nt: TGTGCCAGCAGCGTAGACATGGGCTACACCTACGAGCAGTACTTC